The clone carrying this T cell receptor beta chain has just a few counts. This specimen comes from a study of blood T cell repertoires in COVID-19. TCRdb's copy holds only in-frame clones and misses some; the assay was immunoSEQ multiplex PCR. Of about 98,000 clones detected, less than 85% appear once; the ten largest clones hold approximately 10%. Trimming left V 0 bases short and J 0 bases short, with 13 bases between. CDR1 is SGHRS and CDR2 is YFSETQ in the germline V gene. The CDR3 is 16 residues long. Specimen: peripheral blood. V gene TRBV5-1 combines with J gene TRBJ2-7; no definite D call. The sequence derives from a man aged 65 to 79 with active or convalescent COVID-19. CDR3 residues: CASSLAASEHSYEQYF. The CDR3 nucleotides read TGCGCCAGCAGCTTGGCGGCCAGCGAACACTCCTACGAGCAGTACTTC. The full variable domain, with the rest looked up from reference TRBV5-1 and TRBJ2-7, is KAGVTQTPRYLIKTRGQQVTLSCSPISGHRSVSWYQQTPGQGLQFLFEYFSETQRNKGNFPGRFSGRQFSNSRSEMNVSTLELGDSALYLCASSLAASEHSYEQYFGPGTRLTVT.